This T cell receptor (beta chain) derives from a study of regulatory T cells in long-lasting Graves disease. Ten or more counts support this clonotype. Antigen specificity is unknown. For TCR beta, libraries came from iRepertoire HTBI primers and Arm-PCR of CDR3 regions. In the original analysis: Samples jointly harbored roughly 62 TRBV and about 14 TRBJ segments. TCRdb ran MiXCR on the multiplex PCR reads and lists one entry per CDR3 protein. These V and J calls are TCRdb output, not the study's own analysis. The sample yields more than 300,000 distinct CDR3 sequences, 15% to 17% seen once. Documented time point: newly diagnosed GD, antithyroid drugs for less than 3 months. The TCR library used RNA extracted from PBMCs. The study's findings and limits: TRBV28, TRBJ1-2 and TRBJ2-5 were segments that persistent disease favored.

J was trimmed by 1 base and V by 2 bases; bases with no gene match: 15. Per germline, CDR1 DFQATT and CDR2 SNEGSKA (reference sequence). The CDR3 sequence is 18 residues long. The TCR was taken from a female donor with Graves disease. V and J are TRBV20-1 and TRBJ1-2; 8 bases match TRBD1. Specimen: peripheral blood mononuclear cells (PBMCs), collected at new diagnosis, from a patient treated with antithyroid drugs. The DNA for the CDR3 is TGCAGTGCTAGACCAACTCGGGACAGGCCCCACGTTAACTATGGCTACACCTTC. Translation: CSARPTRDRPHVNYGYTF.